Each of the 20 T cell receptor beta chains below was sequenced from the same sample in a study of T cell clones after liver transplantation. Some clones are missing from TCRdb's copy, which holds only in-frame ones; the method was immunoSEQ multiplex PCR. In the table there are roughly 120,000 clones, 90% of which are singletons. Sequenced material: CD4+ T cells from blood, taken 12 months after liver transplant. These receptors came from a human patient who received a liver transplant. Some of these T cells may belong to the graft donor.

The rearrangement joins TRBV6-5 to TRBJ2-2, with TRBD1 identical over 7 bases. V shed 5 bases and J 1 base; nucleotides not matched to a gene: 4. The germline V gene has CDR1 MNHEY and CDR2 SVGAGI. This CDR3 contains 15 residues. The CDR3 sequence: CASSPPGGNTGELFF. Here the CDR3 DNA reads TGTGCCAGCAGTCCCCCAGGGGGGAACACCGGGGAGCTGTTTTTT.

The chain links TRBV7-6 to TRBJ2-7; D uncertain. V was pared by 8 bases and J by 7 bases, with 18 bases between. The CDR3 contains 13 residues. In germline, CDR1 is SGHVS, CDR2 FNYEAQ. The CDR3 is CASSPSGGGEQYF. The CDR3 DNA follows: TGTGCCAGCTCACCCTCTGGCGGTGGGGAGCAGTACTTC.

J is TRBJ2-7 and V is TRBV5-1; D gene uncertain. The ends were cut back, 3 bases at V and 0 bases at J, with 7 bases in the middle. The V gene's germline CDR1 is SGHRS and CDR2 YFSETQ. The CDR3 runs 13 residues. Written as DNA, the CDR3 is TGCGCCAGCAGCTACGGCGACTCCTACGAGCAGTACTTC. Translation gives CASSYGDSYEQYF.

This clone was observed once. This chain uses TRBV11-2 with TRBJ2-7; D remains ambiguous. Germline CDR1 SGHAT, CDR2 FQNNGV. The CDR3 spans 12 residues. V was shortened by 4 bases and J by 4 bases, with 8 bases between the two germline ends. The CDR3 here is CASSSAMYEQYF. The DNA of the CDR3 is TGTGCCAGCAGCTCAGCGATGTACGAGCAGTACTTC.

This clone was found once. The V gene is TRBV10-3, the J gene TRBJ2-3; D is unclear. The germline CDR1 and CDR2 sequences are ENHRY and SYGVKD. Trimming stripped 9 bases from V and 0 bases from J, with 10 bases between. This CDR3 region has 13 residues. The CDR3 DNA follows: TGTGCCATAAAGTCCTCTAGCACAGATACGCAGTATTTT. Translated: CAIKSSSTDTQYF.

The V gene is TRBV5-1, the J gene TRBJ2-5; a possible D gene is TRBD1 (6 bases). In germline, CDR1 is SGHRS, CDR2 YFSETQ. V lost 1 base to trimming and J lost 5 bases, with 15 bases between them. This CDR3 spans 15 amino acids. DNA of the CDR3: TGCGCCAGCAGCTTGACGAGTGGGGGCGGGGAGACCCAGTACTTC. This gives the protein CASSLTSGGGETQYF.

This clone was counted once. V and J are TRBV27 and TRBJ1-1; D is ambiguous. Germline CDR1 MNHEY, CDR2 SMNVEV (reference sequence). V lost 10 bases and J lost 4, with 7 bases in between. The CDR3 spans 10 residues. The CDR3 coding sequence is TGTGCCATTATTACCACTGAAGCTTTCTTT. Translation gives CAIITTEAFF.

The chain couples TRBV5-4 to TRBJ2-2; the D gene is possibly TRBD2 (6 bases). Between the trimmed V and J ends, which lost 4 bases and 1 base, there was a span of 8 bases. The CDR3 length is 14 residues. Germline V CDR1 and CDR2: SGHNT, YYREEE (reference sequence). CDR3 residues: CASSASVNTGELFF. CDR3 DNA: TGTGCCAGCAGCGCTAGCGTGAACACCGGGGAGCTGTTTTTT.

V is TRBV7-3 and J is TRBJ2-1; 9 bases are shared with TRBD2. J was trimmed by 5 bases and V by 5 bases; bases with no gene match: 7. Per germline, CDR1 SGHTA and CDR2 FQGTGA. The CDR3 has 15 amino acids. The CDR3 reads CASSPTSGRNNEQFF. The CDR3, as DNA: TGTGCCAGCAGCCCAACTAGCGGGCGAAACAATGAGCAGTTCTTC.

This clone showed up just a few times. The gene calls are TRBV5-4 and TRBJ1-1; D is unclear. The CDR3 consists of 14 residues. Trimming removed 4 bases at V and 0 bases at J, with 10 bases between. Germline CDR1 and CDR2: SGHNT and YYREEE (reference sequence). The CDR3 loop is CASSPDPLNTEAFF. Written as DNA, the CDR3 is TGTGCCAGCAGCCCCGACCCTCTGAACACTGAAGCTTTCTTT. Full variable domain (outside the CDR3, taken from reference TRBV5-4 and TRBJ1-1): ETGVTQSPTHLIKTRGQQVTLRCSSQSGHNTVSWYQQALGQGPQFIFQYYREEENGRGNFPPRFSGLQFPNYSSELNVNALELDDSALYLCASSPDPLNTEAFFGQGTRLTVV.

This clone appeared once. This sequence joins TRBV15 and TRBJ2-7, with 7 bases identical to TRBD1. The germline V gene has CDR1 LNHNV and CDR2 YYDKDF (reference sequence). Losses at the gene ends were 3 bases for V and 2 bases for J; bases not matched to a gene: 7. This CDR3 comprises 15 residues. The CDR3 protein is CATSRGVTGTYEQYF. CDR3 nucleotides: TGTGCCACCAGCAGGGGGGTGACAGGGACCTACGAGCAGTACTTC.

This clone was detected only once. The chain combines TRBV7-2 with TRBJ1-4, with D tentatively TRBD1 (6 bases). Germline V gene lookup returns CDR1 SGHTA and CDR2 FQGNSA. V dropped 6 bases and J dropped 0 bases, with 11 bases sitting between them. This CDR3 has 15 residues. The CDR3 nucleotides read TGTGCCAGCAGATCCAGGACAGCAACTAATGAAAAACTGTTTTTT. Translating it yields CASRSRTATNEKLFF.

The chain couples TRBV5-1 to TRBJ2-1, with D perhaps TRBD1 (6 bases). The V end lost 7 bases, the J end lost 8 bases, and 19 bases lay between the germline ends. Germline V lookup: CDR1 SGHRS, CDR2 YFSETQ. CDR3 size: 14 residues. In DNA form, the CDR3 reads TGCGCCAGCCGGGATGGACAGCCAGGGGATGAGCAGTTCTTC. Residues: CASRDGQPGDEQFF.

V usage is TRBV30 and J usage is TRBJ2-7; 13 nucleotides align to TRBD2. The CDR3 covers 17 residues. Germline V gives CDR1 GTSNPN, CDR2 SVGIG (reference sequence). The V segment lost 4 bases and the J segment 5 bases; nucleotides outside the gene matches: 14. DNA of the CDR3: TGTGCCTGGACCGCGATAAGGACTAGCGGGAGTATAAACGAGCAGTACTTC. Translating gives CAWTAIRTSGSINEQYF.

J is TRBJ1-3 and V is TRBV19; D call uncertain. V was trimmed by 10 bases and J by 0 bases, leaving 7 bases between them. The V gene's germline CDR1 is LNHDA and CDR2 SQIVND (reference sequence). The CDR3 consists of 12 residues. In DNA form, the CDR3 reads TGTGCCATAGGGAACTCTGGAAACACCATATATTTT. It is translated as CAIGNSGNTIYF.

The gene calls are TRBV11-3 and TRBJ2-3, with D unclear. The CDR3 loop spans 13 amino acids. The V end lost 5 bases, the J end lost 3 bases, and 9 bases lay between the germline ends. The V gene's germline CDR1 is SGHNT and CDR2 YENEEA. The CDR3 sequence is CASSPRRTDTQYF. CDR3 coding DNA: TGTGCCAGCAGCCCTAGACGGACAGATACGCAGTATTTT.

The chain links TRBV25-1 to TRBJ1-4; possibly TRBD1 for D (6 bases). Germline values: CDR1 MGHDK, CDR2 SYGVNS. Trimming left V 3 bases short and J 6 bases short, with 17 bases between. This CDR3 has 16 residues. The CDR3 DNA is TGTGCCAGCAGTGACCTTAAGACAGGAATGTATGAAAAACTGTTTTTT. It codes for CASSDLKTGMYEKLFF.

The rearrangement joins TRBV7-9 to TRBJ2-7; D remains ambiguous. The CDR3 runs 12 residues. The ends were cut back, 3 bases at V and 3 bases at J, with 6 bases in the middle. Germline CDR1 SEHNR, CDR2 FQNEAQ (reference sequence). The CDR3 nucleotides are TGTGCCAGCAGCTTCAATAGCTACGAGCAGTACTTC. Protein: CASSFNSYEQYF.

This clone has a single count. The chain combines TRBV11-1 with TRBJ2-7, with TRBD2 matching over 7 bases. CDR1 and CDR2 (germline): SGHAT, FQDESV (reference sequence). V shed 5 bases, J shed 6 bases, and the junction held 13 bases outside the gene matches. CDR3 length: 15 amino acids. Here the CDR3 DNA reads TGTGCCAGCAGCCTCTCCGCGGGAGCATTGAGCGAGCAGTACTTC. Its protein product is CASSLSAGALSEQYF.

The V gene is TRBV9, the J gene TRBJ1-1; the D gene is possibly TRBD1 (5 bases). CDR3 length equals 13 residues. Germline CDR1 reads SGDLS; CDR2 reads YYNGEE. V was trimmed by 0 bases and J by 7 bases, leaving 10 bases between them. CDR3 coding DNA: TGTGCCAGCAGCGTAGCGGGGGGTCATGAAGCTTTCTTT. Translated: CASSVAGGHEAFF. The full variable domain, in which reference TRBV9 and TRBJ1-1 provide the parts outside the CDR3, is DSGVTQTPKHLITATGQRVTLRCSPRSGDLSVYWYQQSLDQGLQFLIQYYNGEERAKGNILERFSAQQFPDLHSELNLSSLELGDSALYFCASSVAGGHEAFFGQGTRLTVV.